This paragraph covers one T cell receptor beta chain sequence. This sample is part of a study of control samples from healthy donors and cancer patients. Profiled with immunoSEQ multiplex PCR; TCRdb holds only in-frame clones, not every one. The sample carries around 120,000 clones, around 90% recorded once. V dropped 3 bases and J dropped 3 bases, with 15 bases sitting between them. CDR1 and CDR2 (germline): LNHDA, SQIVND (reference sequence). The CDR3 runs 15 residues. The chain has TRBV19 and TRBJ2-7; a weak D match, TRBD2 (5 bases). Sequenced material: blood. This sequence originates from a woman aged 70-85 years in good health. The chain's CDR3 is CASSIVGGLSYEQYF. The CDR3 DNA reads as TGTGCCAGTAGTATTGTGGGCGGACTTAGCTACGAGCAGTACTTC.